Each of the 18 T cell receptor beta chains below was sequenced from the same sample in a study of identical twins. TCRdb re-derived calls from the 5' RACE reads in MiXCR, one entry per CDR3 protein. Of under 900,000 distinct CDR3 sequences listed, approximately 13% are singletons. This sample was also put to use in a study of yellow fever vaccine responses in identical twins.

The sample taken for sequencing was PBMCs. The source is a woman between 18 and 29 years old in good health.

The chain links TRBV7-9 to TRBJ2-7; D could derive from TRBD1 or TRBD2 (6 bases each). V lost 1 base to trimming and J lost 3 bases, with 10 bases between them. The germline CDR1 and CDR2 sequences are SEHNR and FQNEAQ (reference sequence). This CDR3 has 14 amino acids. CDR3 in DNA: TGTGCCAGCAGCTTAGGGGGGGCGTACTACGAGCAGTACTTC. As protein: CASSLGGAYYEQYF.

This chain links TRBV20-1 with TRBJ2-2; possibly TRBD1 for D (5 bases). The CDR3 contains 15 residues. Trimming pared 6 bases from V and 6 bases from J, leaving 20 bases between. The germline gives CDR1 DFQATT, CDR2 SNEGSKA (reference sequence). CDR3 protein: CSASPQGLSAGELFF. CDR3 sequence (DNA): TGCAGTGCGAGTCCCCAGGGTTTGAGCGCCGGGGAGCTGTTTTTT.

This clonotype occurred many times. V usage is TRBV15 and J usage is TRBJ2-5; a possible D gene is TRBD1 (5 bases). There are 15 residues in the CDR3. Germline V CDR1 and CDR2: LNHNV, YYDKDF (reference sequence). V lost 0 bases to trimming and J lost 1 base, with 9 bases between them. CDR3 amino acids: CATSREGPFQETQYF. DNA for the CDR3: TGTGCCACCAGCAGAGAGGGGCCCTTCCAAGAGACCCAGTACTTC.

The sample holds many counts of this clonotype. The chain uses TRBV15 and TRBJ1-1; TRBD1 matches at 9 bases. Germline values: CDR1 LNHNV, CDR2 YYDKDF (reference sequence). Losses at the gene ends were 3 bases for V and 11 bases for J; bases not matched to a gene: 7. The CDR3 loop spans 13 amino acids. CDR3 coding DNA: TGTGCCACCAGCAGCCTTGGGACAGGGAACGCTTTCTTT. Translated: CATSSLGTGNAFF.

This clonotype has only a few counts. The rearrangement uses TRBV7-6 and TRBJ2-3, with D possibly being TRBD1 or TRBD2 (5 bases each). The CDR3 is made up of 16 amino acids. The germline V gene encodes CDR1 SGHVS and CDR2 FNYEAQ. The V gene lost 6 bases and the J gene lost 3 bases, with 19 bases spanning the gap. The CDR3 loop reads CASSPGLQGGTDTQYF. CDR3 bases: TGTGCCAGCAGTCCGGGGCTACAAGGTGGTACAGATACGCAGTATTTT.

J is TRBJ2-7 and V is TRBV28; 7 nucleotides align to TRBD2. The CDR3 has 13 amino acids. Germline V CDR1 and CDR2: MDHEN, SYDVKM. Unmatched junction bases numbered 0, after V lost 4 bases and J lost 0 bases. The CDR3 bases are TGTGCCAGCAGTTGGACTAGCTCCTACGAGCAGTACTTC. The encoded protein is CASSWTSSYEQYF.

This clonotype showed up just a few times. The V and J genes are TRBV7-9 and TRBJ2-7, with 8 bases fitting TRBD2. This CDR3 comprises 17 residues. Unmatched junction bases numbered 11, after V lost 2 bases and J lost 2 bases. Germline lookup yields CDR1 SEHNR and CDR2 FQNEAQ (reference sequence). The CDR3 DNA reads as TGTGCCAGCAGCTTAAGGCTAGCGGGCACTTTAACCTACGAGCAGTACTTC. It translates to CASSLRLAGTLTYEQYF. Using reference TRBV7-9 and TRBJ2-7 for the parts outside the CDR3, the full variable domain is DTGVSQNPRHKITKRGQNVTFRCDPISEHNRLYWYRQTLGQGPEFLTYFQNEAQLEKSRLLSDRFSAERPKGSFSTLEIQRTEQGDSAMYLCASSLRLAGTLTYEQYFGPGTRLTVT.

This clonotype has at least ten counts. V usage is TRBV3-1 and J usage is TRBJ2-5; 9 bases line up with TRBD1. The V gene's germline CDR1 is LGHDT and CDR2 YNNKEL (reference sequence). The CDR3 runs to 16 residues. V was pared by 0 bases and J by 4 bases, with 6 bases of the junction left unmatched. CDR3 loop: CASSQDRTGVGETQYF. CDR3 sequence (DNA): TGTGCCAGCAGCCAAGATCGGACAGGGGTTGGAGAGACCCAGTACTTC.

J is TRBJ2-2 and V is TRBV11-2; D is perhaps TRBD1 or TRBD2 (5 bases each). Trimming took off 0 bases at V and 6 bases at J, with 11 bases between the two ends. Germline lookup yields CDR1 SGHAT and CDR2 FQNNGV. CDR3 length equals 15 residues. The DNA of the CDR3 is TGTGCCAGCAGCTTAGATGGGGGTTTAGCCGGGGAGCTGTTTTTT. This gives the protein CASSLDGGLAGELFF.

V is TRBV5-1 and J is TRBJ2-7; 15 positions agree with TRBD2. The CDR3 has 17 amino acids. Unmatched junction bases numbered 10, after V lost 4 bases and J lost 5 bases. Germline V gives CDR1 SGHRS, CDR2 YFSETQ. The CDR3 reads CASSPTGLAGGPHEQYF. The CDR3, as DNA: TGCGCCAGCAGCCCCACCGGACTAGCGGGAGGGCCCCACGAGCAGTACTTC.

This clonotype occurred a few times. The rearrangement uses TRBV2 and TRBJ1-5, with D perhaps matching TRBD1 (6 bases). CDR1 is SNHLY, CDR2 FYNNEI, per germline. There are 15 residues in the CDR3. Trimming took off 6 bases at V and 0 bases at J, with 12 bases between the two ends. CDR3 coding DNA: TGTGCCAGCAGGGCGGGACACAATAGCAATCAGCCCCAGCATTTT. Residues: CASRAGHNSNQPQHF.

This clonotype was found a few times. The chain's CDR3 is CSARDGEAVQETQYF. CDR3 sequence (DNA): TGCAGTGCTAGAGATGGAGAAGCGGTACAAGAGACCCAGTACTTC. This chain connects TRBV20-1 to TRBJ2-5, with a weak D call TRBD2 (5 bases). The CDR3 totals 15 residues. Germline V gene lookup returns CDR1 DFQATT and CDR2 SNEGSKA (reference sequence). V lost 0 bases to trimming and J lost 2 bases, with 13 bases between them.

The sample holds many counts of this clonotype. The CDR3 sequence: CASSQEGILTGELFF. The DNA for the CDR3 is TGCGCCAGCAGCCAAGAGGGAATATTAACCGGGGAGCTGTTTTTT. The rearrangement links TRBV4-1 to TRBJ2-2, with D uncertain. V shed 0 bases and J shed 5 bases, with 10 bases lying between them. CDR3 size: 15 residues. Per the germline V gene, CDR1 is MGHRA and CDR2 is YSYEKL.

The chain couples TRBV7-8 to TRBJ1-2; D is unclear. From germline, CDR1 is SGHVS and CDR2 FQNEAQ. V was cut by 5 bases and J by 4 bases, with 14 bases left in between. This CDR3 comprises 14 residues. As DNA, the CDR3 is TGTGCCAGCAGCGAAAGACCTTGGGGCTATGGCTACACCTTC. This sequence encodes CASSERPWGYGYTF. The variable domain in full, with the rest retrieved from reference TRBV7-8 and TRBJ1-2, is GAGVSQSPRYKVAKRGQDVALRCDPISGHVSLFWYQQALGQGPEFLTYFQNEAQLDKSGLPSDRFFAERPEGSVSTLKIQRTQQEDSAVYLCASSERPWGYGYTFGSGTRLTVV.

The chain carries TRBV21-1 and TRBJ2-1; the table's D call, TRBD2, has no DNA check behind it. TRBV21-1 is marked as a pseudogene. This CDR3 is built from 15 residues. CDR3: CASSKDSGGSNEQFF. As DNA, the CDR3 is TGTGCCAGCAGCAAAGACAGCGGGGGGTCCAATGAGCAGTTCTTC.

This clonotype has only a few counts. V usage is TRBV27 and J usage is TRBJ1-1; 10 positions match TRBD1. This CDR3 has 17 amino acids. Germline values: CDR1 MNHEY, CDR2 SMNVEV (reference sequence). V was clipped by 6 bases and J by 0 bases; unmatched bases: 10. The CDR3: CASRERTGGVVNTEAFF. The CDR3 DNA reads TGTGCCAGCAGGGAACGGACAGGGGGAGTAGTGAACACTGAAGCTTTCTTT.

This clonotype was seen more than once but under ten times. The V and J genes are TRBV19 and TRBJ2-1; D is perhaps TRBD1 or TRBD2 (5 bases each). Germline loops: CDR1 LNHDA, CDR2 SQIVND (reference sequence). The CDR3 is 13 residues long. The V gene lost 7 bases and the J gene lost 4 bases, with 11 bases spanning the gap. The CDR3 sequence: CASKKGPYNEQFF. The CDR3 coding sequence is TGTGCCAGTAAAAAGGGACCTTACAATGAGCAGTTCTTC.

This clonotype came up a few times. The chain links TRBV4-1 to TRBJ2-5; D may correspond to TRBD1 or TRBD2 (6 bases each). The germline V gene has CDR1 MGHRA and CDR2 YSYEKL. V lost 0 bases to trimming and J lost 5 bases, with 13 bases between them. The CDR3 is 15 residues long. CDR3 DNA: TGCGCCAGCAGCCAAGATAGCGGCAGGGGTGAGACCCAGTACTTC. It encodes CASSQDSGRGETQYF.